The source of this T cell receptor (beta chain) is a study of T-cell reconstitution after alpha-beta-depleted transplantation in children. Between the trimmed V and J ends, which lost 2 bases and 1 base, there was a span of 6 bases. There are 13 residues in the CDR3. CDR1 and CDR2 from the germline V gene are SGHRS and YFSETQ. It was with unique molecular identifiers that the TCRbeta library was prepared. TCRdb redid the calling of the PCR reads with MiXCR, one entry per CDR3 protein. Here the sample spans roughly 570,000 distinct CDR3 sequences, approximately 30% being singletons. This clonotype was counted ten times or more. What it recognizes is unknown. Study findings and constraints: Once a year had passed after transplant, T-cell counts and diversity came mostly from newly produced T cells.

This clonotype was sampled from a boy less than two years old with Wiskott-Aldrich syndrome, due to receive a stem cell transplant. This chain uses TRBV5-1 with TRBJ1-1; D unclear. This specimen consisted of PBMCs, obtained before TCRalphabeta/CD19-depleted stem cell transplant. The CDR3 coding sequence is TGCGCCAGCAGCTTAGCCCAGAACACTGAAGCTTTCTTT. This codes for CASSLAQNTEAFF.